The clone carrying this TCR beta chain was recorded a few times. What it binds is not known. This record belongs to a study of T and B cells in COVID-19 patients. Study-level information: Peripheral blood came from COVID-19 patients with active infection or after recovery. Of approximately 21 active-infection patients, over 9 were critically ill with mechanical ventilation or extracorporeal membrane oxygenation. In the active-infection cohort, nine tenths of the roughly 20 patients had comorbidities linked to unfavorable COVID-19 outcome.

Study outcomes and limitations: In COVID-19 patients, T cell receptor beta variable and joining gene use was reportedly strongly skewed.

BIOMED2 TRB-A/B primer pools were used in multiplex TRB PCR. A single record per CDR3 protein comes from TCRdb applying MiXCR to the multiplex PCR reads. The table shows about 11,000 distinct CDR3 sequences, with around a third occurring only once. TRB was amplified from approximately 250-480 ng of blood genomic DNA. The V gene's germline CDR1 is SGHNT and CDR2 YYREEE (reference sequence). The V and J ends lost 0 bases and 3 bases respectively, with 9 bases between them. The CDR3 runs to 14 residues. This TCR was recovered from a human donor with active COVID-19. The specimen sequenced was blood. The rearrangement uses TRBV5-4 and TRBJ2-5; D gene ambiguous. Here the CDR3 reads CASSLERSEETQYF. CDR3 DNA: TGTGCCAGCAGCTTGGAGAGATCGGAAGAGACCCAGTACTTC.